This TCR beta chain comes out of a study of blood T cell repertoires in COVID-19. Study-level information: Sites in the United States, Italy and Spain provided acute and convalescent COVID-19 samples. Sources were T cells, B-cell-depleted T cells, or PBMCs; the material itself was cDNA or gDNA.

Original processing methods: Amplified reference gene primers provided the basis for estimating nucleated cell counts. Here immunoSEQ multiplex PCR was the method, and the copy in TCRdb shows in-frame clones only, minus some. V and J calls and clone size follow that table, whereas D and trimming were derived from the DNA. The data hold 250,000 to 350,000 clones, with about 88% observed a single time. This CDR3 is built from 11 residues. V dropped 8 bases and J dropped 2 bases, with 6 bases sitting between them. Sequencing was carried out using peripheral blood. The chain has TRBV12-3 or TRBV12-4 and TRBJ1-2, with D unclear. The sequence was obtained from a woman aged 55-70 years with acute or convalescent COVID-19. CDR3 bases: TGTGCCAGCTCCGAGAACTATGGCTACACCTTC. Protein sequence: CASSENYGYTF.